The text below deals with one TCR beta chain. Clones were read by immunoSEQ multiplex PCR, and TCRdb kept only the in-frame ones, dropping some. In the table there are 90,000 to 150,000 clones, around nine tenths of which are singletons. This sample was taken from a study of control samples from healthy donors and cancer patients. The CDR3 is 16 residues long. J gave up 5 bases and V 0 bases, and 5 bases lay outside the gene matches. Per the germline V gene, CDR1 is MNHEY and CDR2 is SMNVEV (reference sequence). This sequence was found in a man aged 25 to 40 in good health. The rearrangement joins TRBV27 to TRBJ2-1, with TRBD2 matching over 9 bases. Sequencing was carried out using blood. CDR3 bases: TGTGCCAGCAGTTTATCGCGGGGGGGTAGAAACAATGAGCAGTTCTTC. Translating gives CASSLSRGGRNNEQFF.